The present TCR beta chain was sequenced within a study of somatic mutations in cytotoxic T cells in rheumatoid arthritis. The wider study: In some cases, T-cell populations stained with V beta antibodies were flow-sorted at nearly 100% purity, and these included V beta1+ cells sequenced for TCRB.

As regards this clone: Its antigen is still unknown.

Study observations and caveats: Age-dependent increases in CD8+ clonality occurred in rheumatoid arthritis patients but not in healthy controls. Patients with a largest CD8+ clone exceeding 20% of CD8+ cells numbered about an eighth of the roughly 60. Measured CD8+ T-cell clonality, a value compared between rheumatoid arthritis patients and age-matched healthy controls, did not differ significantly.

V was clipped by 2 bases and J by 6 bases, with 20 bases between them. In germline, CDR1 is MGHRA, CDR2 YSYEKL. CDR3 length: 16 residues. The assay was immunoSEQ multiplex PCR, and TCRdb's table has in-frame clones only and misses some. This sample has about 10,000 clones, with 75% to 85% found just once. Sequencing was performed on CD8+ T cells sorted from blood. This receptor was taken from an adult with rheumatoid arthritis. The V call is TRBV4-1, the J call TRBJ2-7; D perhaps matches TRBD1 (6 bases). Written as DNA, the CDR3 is TGCGCCAGCAGCCAAATCCAGACAGGCCCCAATTCCGAGCAGTACTTC. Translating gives CASSQIQTGPNSEQYF.